This TCR beta chain stems from a study of T cell clones after liver transplantation. Study summary: Immunosuppression withdrawal was tried within 2 years after liver transplantation in this trial.

This clone was counted between two and nine times. The table came from immunoSEQ multiplex PCR; TCRdb's copy has only in-frame clones and leaves some out. This table has tens of thousands of clones, around 70% appearing once. V dropped 4 bases and J dropped 6; count of bases not matched to a gene: 4. Germline assignment: CDR1 MNHEY and CDR2 SVGAGI. This CDR3 is built from 13 residues. The V and J genes are TRBV6-5 and TRBJ1-1; 8 bases line up with TRBD1. The specimen comprised CD4+ T cells from blood, sampled at the 22-month timepoint. This TCR came from a human patient who received a liver transplant. Some of the T cells may derive from the graft donor. The CDR3 sequence is CASSSDRDAEAFF. DNA for the CDR3: TGTGCCAGCAGTTCGGACAGGGACGCTGAAGCTTTCTTT.